The 3 T cell receptor beta chains reported below all come from one sample, sequenced in a study of T cells expressing NK-cell markers. TCRdb reworked the 5' RACE reads into one entry per CDR3 protein, no DNA. The sample shows 550 to 700 distinct CDR3 sequences, and roughly 20% sits with its ten largest clones. Sequencing was done on a sample of blood T cells: a sorted CD56 or NKG2C T cell subset, CD4+ or CD8+ T cells, or bulk PBMC T cells (not recorded which). The receptors here all came from a woman between 18 and 70 years old in good health.

This clonotype is large by frequency. The chain has TRBV29-1 and TRBJ2-2; TCRdb returns TRBD1, unconfirmable since there is no DNA. The CDR3 extends over 15 amino acids. CDR1 is SQVTM, CDR2 ANQGSEA, per germline. The CDR3 sequence: CSVPSGTGDTGELFF.

In terms of frequency, this clonotype is medium-sized. The chain couples TRBV6-5 to TRBJ2-7; TCRdb picks TRBD1, but there is no DNA to check that call. Germline V gene sequence: CDR1 MNHEY, CDR2 SVGAGI. The CDR3 is 16 amino acids. This CDR3 is CASASAPGQGIGEQYF.

Its frequency marks this clonotype as large. V usage is TRBV6-4 and J usage is TRBJ2-1; TCRdb indicates TRBD1, and absent DNA this call remains unverified. Germline V gene lookup returns CDR1 MRHNA and CDR2 SNTAGT. The CDR3 runs 13 residues. Here the CDR3 reads CASSPTEGNEQFF.